The clone carrying this T cell receptor (beta chain) was counted between two and nine times. Its antigen is not identified. The data were taken from a study of yellow fever vaccine responses in identical twins. TCRdb processed the RT-PCR reads anew with MiXCR; each CDR3 protein has one entry. The sample lists some 20,000 distinct CDR3 sequences, around 70% occurring once. Study findings and constraints: Twins' vaccine T cell responses reportedly seemed partly convergent and partly personalized.

The clonotype originates from a woman aged 18-30 years who received the yellow fever vaccine. Sequenced material: T cells from blood (PBMCs), unsorted or a sorted subset (not recorded which), taken before or after yellow fever vaccination (not recorded which).

The CDR3 loop reads CASVSSGGPQETQYF. The CDR3 DNA sequence: TGTGCCAGCGTCAGCTCGGGAGGCCCCCAAGAGACCCAGTACTTC. The chain recombines TRBV28 with TRBJ2-5, with 7 bases aligning to TRBD2. CDR1 MDHEN and CDR2 SYDVKM come from the germline V gene. V shed 8 bases and J 1 base; nucleotides not matched to a gene: 10. This CDR3 spans 15 amino acids.